This TCR beta chain was identified in a study of cytomegalovirus exposure and HLA in healthy donors (dated by TCRdb to about 2017). The study in broad terms: In an earlier analysis of under 600 of the donors, 276 Gb of sequence data and 90 million to 130 million unique TCR beta sequences from 150 million to 200 million T cells were reported. A later analysis re-analyzed previously published TCR beta repertoires from 500 to 700 donors and added high-resolution HLA genotyping to study TCR occurrence patterns. To predict cytomegalovirus infection status, the study brought together high-throughput TCR immunosequencing, statistical association of individual TCRs with disease status, and machine learning. An early release that covered more than 550 HLA-typed donors contained approximately 290 gigabases of sequencing data and approximately 85 million unique TCR sequences. Class I and class II HLA loci were covered by the typing at four-digit resolution. Of the roughly 420 genotyped donors, 81% were placed in the genetic ancestry cluster associated with self-reported Caucasian donors. The study aimed to test whether cataloging public T cell receptors could reveal signatures of past pathogen exposure. Donor age, sex, ethnicity and CMV serostatus were compiled alongside the repertoire data. The number of donors typed differed by locus, with roughly 629-640 for A, B, C, DRB1 and DQB1, 522 for DQA1, 606 for DPA1, and some 440 for DPB1. Because of strong linkage in the cohort, 5 or 6 DR-DQ haplotypes were treated as single units for association and clustering. To decide whether each TCR beta V gene segment behaved as functional or pseudogenic, an earlier analysis of some 600 of the donors relied on high-throughput TCR beta sequencing. All discovery cohort repertoires had been generated using a single sequencing platform. Genome-wide SNP genotypes for about three fifths of the roughly 670 donors were used in a later genetic analysis, which treated that subset as a discovery cohort. Rather than using new phenotypic data, the later analysis identified candidate immune exposures from TCR beta sequences and from how often those sequences occurred across donors. Across roughly 420 genotyped donors of the cohort, an average of approximately 240,000 unique TCR beta nucleotide sequences per donor were sequenced, and approximately 17% of those sequences were non-productive. Using immunosequencing, the study profiled T cell repertoires from 500 to 800 subjects and related those repertoires to cytomegalovirus serostatus. Besides the first cohort of more than 650 subjects, a separate validation cohort made up of over 100 different subjects was used. Paper-wide results and their limitations: Some IMGT-functional V segments, including TRBV6-2 and TRBV6-3, could not be told apart with the 87-base-pair reads, so those segments were excluded. The classifier was reported to diagnose cytomegalovirus status with high specificity and sensitivity in both the original and validation cohorts. According to a later analysis, most CMV-associated TCR beta chains appeared to be HLA-restricted, and the HLA associations seemed to be driven largely by CMV exposure. Correlated functional status among segregating V segments might reflect linkage disequilibrium, but an unknown experimental factor could not be ruled out. In a later genetic analysis, a missense DCLRE1C variant was associated with V-gene and J-gene trimming of TCR beta chains, and the association was replicated in an independent cohort. The authors suggested that the approach could potentially be extended to other disease states and immunological phenotypes. While some public TCRs were present in many individuals, most TCR sequences turned up only very rarely across donors. A later analysis associated 17,000 or so TCR beta sequences with specific HLA alleles at a false discovery rate of 0.05. Compared with equally common non-associated chains, HLA-associated TCR beta chains in a later analysis were more clonally expanded and had lower generation probabilities. Compared with the 666-donor mean, donors in an Asian-associated ancestry cluster had fewer N-insertions in productive TCRs, according to a later genetic analysis. In an earlier analysis of around 600 of the donors, most TCR beta V segments were observed in productive rearrangements about 87% or about 30% of the time, broadly matching IMGT annotations. HLA typing was unavailable for some donors at each locus, so association tests used only the typed subset. The presence/absence analyses assumed that sequencing depth was roughly uniform across donors, and that assumption may not be true. Several of the top co-occurrence clusters appeared to be linked to parvovirus B19, influenza, CMV and Epstein-Barr virus, according to a later analysis. The earlier analysis of fewer than 750 of the donors excluded around 17 rarely observed V segments, including chromosome 9 orphons, because counts were too low. CMV serostatus was the only immune exposure information available for the cohort. When HLA alleles, especially DR and DQ, strongly co-occurred, attributing TCR associations to individual alleles was difficult. Only TCR beta chains were sequenced in this cohort, and the absence of alpha or paired-chain data limited detectable features. In a later analysis, the rate of TCR association differed among HLA loci, with DRB1 alleles having the most associated TCRs and HLA-C alleles having the fewest. A further reported finding was that TCR beta sequences accurately predicted the HLA-A and HLA-B alleles for most subjects in the first cohort. Three of the identified cytomegalovirus-associated TCR beta chains were confirmed in vitro to be specific for cytomegalovirus antigens. The sequencing pipeline was judged likely to have produced a cluster of highly shared sequence variants as a technical artifact. The study listed 164 TCR beta chains as associated with cytomegalovirus.

In total, about 650 healthy bone marrow donors made up the cohort. All cohort members were sampled while nominally healthy, although unrecorded immune exposures were likely present. The donor tested CMV seronegative, placing the donor among the 350 to 400 seronegative members of the cohort. Every donor gave a peripheral blood sample, and the peripheral blood mononuclear cells from that sample were used for TCR beta sequencing. Genomic DNA extraction from the blood cell samples was performed with the Qiagen DNeasy Blood Extraction Kit. The library was generated by the immunoSEQ multiplex PCR assay. The multiplex PCR relied on a mix of 60 forward primers for TCR Vbeta segments and 13 reverse primers for TCR Jbeta segments. The CDR3 region of rearranged TCR beta genes was amplified from genomic DNA by a multiplex PCR assay. The Illumina HiSeq System was used to sequence the amplified TCR beta libraries as 87-base-pair reads. In the source study's methods: A later analysis counted some 74 million unique TCR beta chains across the 550 to 700 repertoires, and around 9.9 million of these chains were shared by at least two donors. Raw reads were error-corrected and collapsed into unique sequences with a nearest-neighbor algorithm that merged closely related sequences to remove PCR and sequencing errors. CDR3 sequences were aligned to IMGT reference sequences to assign V, D and J gene segments. For a sequence to be retained, a match of at least six nucleotides to both a V gene segment and a J gene segment was required. Rearrangements were classified as productive when the CDR3 lacked stop codons and remained in frame with V and J, and all other rearrangements were classified as non-productive. CDR3 was defined according to IMGT convention as the region running from the second conserved V-encoded cysteine to the conserved J-encoded phenylalanine. The earlier analysis of 587 of the donors excluded any sequence lacking an unambiguous match to a single V gene segment. In an earlier analysis of 587 of the donors, V segments were called functional above 56.7% productive rearrangements and were called segregating when the between-donor standard deviation exceeded 5%. A statistical classification framework was built to diagnose cytomegalovirus status from the catalog of TCR beta chain sequences. A later analysis assigned V and J genes by comparing TCR nucleotide sequences with IMGT/GENE-DB human TR gene sequences. Using the TCRdist pipeline, a later analysis assigned CDR3 sequences along with most-parsimonious VDJ recombination scenarios. A later analysis defined each TCR beta chain by its CDR3 amino acid sequence plus V-gene family, and excluded reads lacking a unique V-gene family. As a way to deal with suspected cross-contamination and a sequencing artifact, a later analysis dropped hundreds of nucleotide sequences that were highly shared and had low generation probability. In a later analysis, a clonal expansion index was calculated for each public chain from normalized within-repertoire ranks of inferred template counts. Generation probabilities in a later analysis came from a VDJ recombination model fitted to out-of-frame rearrangements, and those results were checked against IGoR. In a later analysis, TCR-TCR, TCR-HLA and TCR-CMV co-occurrence was scored with hypergeometric tests, and a repertoire-size bias correction was applied to TCR pairs. In a later analysis, false discovery rates were estimated by permuting HLA or CMV assignments 20 times. In a later analysis, co-occurring TCRs were grouped using DBSCAN, and TCRdist sequence similarity was added for clustering within HLA-allele-positive subsets. Repertoires with fewer than 30,000 or more than 120,000 public chains, plus five repertoires with anomalous nucleotide sharing, were excluded from co-occurrence clustering. In TCRdb, the immuneACCESS table is reduced to in-frame sequences with V and J assigned. These tables do not hold every clone; where another copy was compared, an unresolved V gene accounts for under half, and the others remain unexplained. V, J and clone size are taken as reported in that table, and D and trimming were inferred from the DNA itself. This sample's table lists roughly 64,000 clones. Of the sample, 3.5% to 4% falls within the top ten clones.

Comment on this clone: There is no known antigen for this receptor.

V is pared back by 4 bases and J by 0 bases, with 10 bases lying between the germline termini. From cysteine to phenylalanine, the CDR3 is 15 amino acids long. Kept here is only the CDR3 DNA, which spans 45 bases and is read in frame from base 1. As encoded in the germline V gene, CDR1 is MGHRA while CDR2 is YSYEKL. This chain joins TRBV4-1 to TRBJ1-5; D gene: possibly TRBD1, on 6 matching bases. The clonotype comes from a woman between 18 and 30 years old in good health and CMV-seronegative. Material for sequencing was PBMCs. The nucleotide sequence reads TGCGCCAGCAGCCGGACAGAAGATAGCAATCAGCCCCAGCATTTT. It translates to CASSRTEDSNQPQHF.